This entry lists 10 T cell receptor beta chains sequenced from one sample in a study of PD-1 blockade in classical Hodgkin lymphoma. Each patient experienced a relapse that followed autologous stem cell transplantation, and brentuximab vedotin exposure varied. Repertoires were generated with immunoSEQ multiplex PCR, while TCRdb's copy carries only in-frame clones and drops some. The sample lists about 20,000 clones, roughly 80% occurring once. The sample in question was peripheral blood mononuclear cells (PBMCs), obtained at baseline. The receptor source for this set is a human donor with classical Hodgkin lymphoma.

Points on this clone: An end of the junction differs from the germline gene, which may be a read error. The chain recombines TRBV5-1 with TRBJ2-7; 10 nucleotides line up with TRBD1. The CDR3 is 12 residues long. Looked up from germline, CDR1 is SGHRS and CDR2 is YFSETQ. The CDR3: CASSPGTGEILF. The DNA of the CDR3 is TGCGCCAGCAGCCCGGGGACAGGGGAGATCCTCTTC.

CDR3 in DNA: TGCGCCAGCAGCGGACCCGGAGGGTTACAAGAGACCCAGTACTTC. Its protein product is CASSGPGGLQETQYF. The V and J genes are TRBV5-1 and TRBJ2-5; tentative D call: TRBD2 (6 bases). Germline V gene lookup returns CDR1 SGHRS and CDR2 YFSETQ. V gave up 4 bases and J gave up 2 bases, with 15 bases separating them. CDR3 length: 15 amino acids.

The chain links TRBV5-1 to TRBJ2-7; 8 positions match TRBD2. The CDR3 is 18 residues long. Germline CDR1 SGHRS, CDR2 YFSETQ. The ends lost 2 bases at V and 4 bases at J; junction bases unmatched: 17. The CDR3 DNA is TGCGCCAGCAGCTTACGCCCTCGGGATGAGGGCGGGAGGTACGAGCAGTACTTC. It codes for CASSLRPRDEGGRYEQYF.

The table lists this clone with a few counts. This sequence joins TRBV7-3 and TRBJ2-1, with 16 nucleotides matching TRBD2. Germline V gene data show CDR1 as SGHTA and CDR2 as FQGTGA. V trimming: 2 bases; J trimming: 2 bases; junction bases outside the gene matches: 6. The CDR3 runs 19 residues. The CDR3 DNA follows: TGTGCCAGCAGCTTATCGGGACTAGCGGGAGGGCTCCCCTACAATGAGCAGTTCTTC. This sequence encodes CASSLSGLAGGLPYNEQFF.

This clone has more than one count but fewer than ten. The chain recombines TRBV6-1 with TRBJ1-2; D gene uncertain. V was pared by 3 bases and J by 5 bases, with 16 bases between. The CDR3 has 15 residues. Germline-derived CDR1 and CDR2 are MNHNS and SASEGT. CDR3 bases: TGTGCCAGCAGTGATCTTGAGGGCAGCATTTATGGCTACACCTTC. Protein sequence: CASSDLEGSIYGYTF.

The chain employs TRBV13 and TRBJ2-7; no firm D call. The CDR3 sequence is 15 residues long. Trimming stripped 0 bases from V and 3 bases from J, with 12 bases between. Germline CDR1 reads PRHDT; CDR2 reads FYEKMQ (reference sequence). The CDR3 is CASSLGRQEFYEQYF. In DNA form, the CDR3 reads TGTGCCAGCAGCTTAGGCCGGCAGGAATTCTACGAGCAGTACTTC.

The chain joins TRBV9 to TRBJ2-1, with 9 positions matching TRBD1. Trimming removed 4 bases from V and 11 bases from J; junction bases left unmatched: 4. The CDR3 extends over 12 amino acids. Germline CDR1 and CDR2: SGDLS and YYNGEE. The CDR3 loop reads CASSLGTGQQFF. DNA for the CDR3: TGTGCCAGCAGCTTGGGGACAGGGCAGCAGTTCTTC.

The V call is TRBV2, the J call TRBJ2-3; D unresolved. CDR3 length: 17 residues. The germline V gene encodes CDR1 SNHLY and CDR2 FYNNEI. Trimming left V 2 bases short and J 4 bases short, with 19 bases between. DNA for the CDR3: TGTGCCAGCAGTGAATTAACTAAGCTAGTGAGCGCAGATACGCAGTATTTT. Protein: CASSELTKLVSADTQYF.

The table lists this clone with a few counts. The V gene is TRBV2, the J gene TRBJ1-4; D gene uncertain. This CDR3 has 15 amino acids. V was clipped by 0 bases and J by 5 bases, with 10 bases between them. Germline V lookup: CDR1 SNHLY, CDR2 FYNNEI. CDR3 loop: CASSEALKGNEKLFF. Written as DNA, the CDR3 is TGTGCCAGCAGTGAAGCCTTAAAGGGAAATGAAAAACTGTTTTTT.

The chain carries TRBV7-9 and TRBJ2-1, with unresolved D. The V end was cut by 4 bases, the J end by 7 bases, with 5 bases between. The CDR3 is made up of 11 amino acids. Germline V gene data show CDR1 as SEHNR and CDR2 as FQNEAQ (reference sequence). In nucleotides, the CDR3 is TGTGCCAGCAGCTCCGGGAATGAGCAGTTCTTC. Its translation: CASSSGNEQFF.